This T cell receptor (beta chain) was sequenced in a study of blood T cell repertoires in COVID-19. Study as a whole: In each case, the material was cDNA or gDNA derived from T cells, B-cell-depleted T cells, or PBMCs.

The CDR3 extends over 14 amino acids. The germline V gene has CDR1 SGHAT and CDR2 FQNNGV. V dropped 0 bases and J dropped 4 bases, with 9 bases sitting between them. The method was immunoSEQ multiplex PCR; TCRdb's version includes in-frame clones alone and lacks a portion of them. The sample includes around 220,000 clones, 70% to 90% of them seen just once. This clone came up a few times. J is TRBJ1-2 and V is TRBV11-2; no reliable D call. Material for sequencing was peripheral blood. The TCR sequence derives from a woman in her thirties or forties who had recovered from COVID-19. The CDR3 loop is CASSLESRFYGYTF. Here the CDR3 DNA reads TGTGCCAGCAGCTTAGAGTCGAGGTTCTATGGCTACACCTTC. The full variable domain, its missing parts supplied by reference TRBV11-2 and TRBJ1-2, is EAGVAQSPRYKIIEKRQSVAFWCNPISGHATLYWYQQILGQGPKLLIQFQNNGVVDDSQLPKDRFSAERLKGVDSTLKIQPAKLEDSAVYLCASSLESRFYGYTFGSGTRLTVV.